What follows describes a single TCR beta chain. Its antigen remains unidentified. Sequencing of TCR beta was performed on blood CD8+ and CD4+ T cells. TEMRA cells were enriched by FACS, while CD8+ and CD4+ T cells were obtained through a negative isolation that was performed magnetically. The RNA input was roughly 0.45 to 1 ug, and it was reverse transcribed with random hexamers. An immunoSEQ multiplex PCR generated amplified TCR beta CDR3 products spanning 54 Vbeta and 13 Jbeta. One entry per CDR3 protein, called by TCRdb with MiXCR from the immunoSEQ multiplex PCR reads. The sample shows fewer than 85,000 distinct CDR3 sequences, less than 95% of them seen only once. This entry comes from a study of CD8 T cells in Susac syndrome. Study findings and constraints: By the study's own acknowledgment, its TCR sequencing and HLA analysis included relatively few individuals.

CDR1 and CDR2 (germline): DFQATT, SNEGSKA (reference sequence). Trimming removed 3 bases from V and 7 bases from J, with 12 bases in between. The CDR3 length is 12 residues. The sample taken for sequencing was CD8+ T cells from PBMCs. This receptor was taken from a human donor with multiple sclerosis. The gene calls are TRBV20-1 and TRBJ2-5, with D possibly TRBD1 on 6 matching bases. The DNA of the CDR3 is TGCAGTGCTAGGAAGGGGGAAGGGACCCAGTACTTC. As protein: CSARKGEGTQYF.